This record concerns one TCR beta chain sequence. These data originate in a study of blood T cell repertoires in COVID-19. Study at large: From T cells, B-cell-depleted T cells, or PBMCs came the material, which was cDNA or gDNA.

Sequenced by immunoSEQ multiplex PCR; TCRdb stores in-frame clones only, minus some. The sample holds around 160,000 clones; around 81% are singletons and the top ten take 7% to 10%. The sequence derives from a human donor with acute or convalescent COVID-19. The donor label of this sample is uncertain. The sequenced sample consisted of peripheral blood.

CDR3 nucleotide sequence: TGTGCCAGCAGCTCGGATCCGGGTACTTCACCCCTCCACTTT. Its protein product is CASSSDPGTSPLHF. The genes are TRBV7-9 and TRBJ1-6, with no clear D. The germline V gene encodes CDR1 SEHNR and CDR2 FQNEAQ (reference sequence). V was shortened by 4 bases and J by 9 bases, with 13 bases between the two germline ends. The CDR3 totals 14 residues. The whole variable domain, remainder taken from reference TRBV7-9 and TRBJ1-6, is DTGVSQNPRHKITKRGQNVTFRCDPISEHNRLYWYRQTLGQGPEFLTYFQNEAQLEKSRLLSDRFSAERPKGSFSTLEIQRTEQGDSAMYLCASSSDPGTSPLHFGNGTRLTVT.